This is a list of T cell receptor beta chains from one sample in a study of monozygotic twins with inflammatory bowel disease. TCRdb derives one entry per CDR3 protein from the 5' RACE reads, leaving out DNA. This sample's clone table lists a few hundred thousand distinct CDR3 sequences. Input material: blood. These receptors were taken from a human donor with ulcerative colitis or Crohn's disease, or a healthy co-twin of an affected twin (not recorded which). CDR3s include the opening cysteine and the closing phenylalanine or tryptophan. The order of the fields is J gene, V gene, CDR3 protein.

TRBJ2-7	TRBV5-1	CASSLGLDRDYEQYF
TRBJ1-6	TRBV6-1	CASSPPAGTGSPLHF
TRBJ2-1	TRBV7-2	CASSRTNNEQFF
TRBJ1-6	TRBV28	CASRYGGGNSPLHF
TRBJ2-2	TRBV5-1	CASSLQGLTGELFF
TRBJ1-3	TRBV7-2	CASSLAIPLSGNTIYF
TRBJ2-7	TRBV19	CASSIRFETDEQYF
TRBJ1-1	TRBV12-3/TRBV12-4	CASSRQGGLAEAFF
TRBJ2-1	TRBV11-2	CASSLESRTGGVYSYNEQFF
TRBJ1-2	TRBV14	CASSRLGEGGYGYTF
TRBJ1-1	TRBV20-1	CSAPQGTGDTEAFF